These 10 T cell receptor beta chains came from one sample sequenced in a study of regulatory T cells in long-lasting Graves disease. Time point described: persistent/refractory GD, antithyroid drugs over 5 years with positive TRAb. The TCR library was prepared using RNA isolated from PBMCs. Construction of the TCR beta libraries employed iRepertoire HTBI primers in conjunction with Arm-PCR of CDR3 regions. TCRdb fed the multiplex PCR reads into MiXCR, producing one record per CDR3 protein. The repertoire holds 500,000 to 700,000 distinct CDR3 sequences, 25% to 35% seen once, with under 50% in the top ten. The sample consisted of peripheral blood mononuclear cells (PBMCs), taken when the disease was refractory, from a patient treated with antithyroid drugs. The receptors come from a female donor with Graves disease.

This clonotype was detected a few times. The chain combines TRBV6-1 with TRBJ2-2; D gene unclear. The germline V and J ends were trimmed by 7 bases and 6 bases, with 12 bases remaining between them. The CDR3 is 13 residues long. Per the germline V gene, CDR1 is MNHNS and CDR2 is SASEGT. For the CDR3, the DNA is TGTGCCAGCACGGTCGATCGGGCCGGGGAGCTGTTTTTT. It specifies CASTVDRAGELFF.

This clonotype was detected a few times. The chain has TRBV10-1 and TRBJ2-1; 7 nucleotides align to TRBD2. This CDR3 has 16 amino acids. Losses at the gene ends were 3 bases for V and 3 bases for J; bases not matched to a gene: 8. The V gene's germline CDR1 is WNHNN and CDR2 SYGVQD (reference sequence). The CDR3 sequence is CASSDPAGPVYNEQFF. The CDR3 DNA sequence: TGCGCCAGCAGTGACCCAGCGGGACCCGTCTACAATGAGCAGTTCTTC.

V and J are TRBV27 and TRBJ2-4; 10 bases line up with TRBD2. Germline trimming cut 9 bases from V and 0 bases from J; bases unmatched to any gene: 11. The germline gives CDR1 MNHEY, CDR2 SMNVEV (reference sequence). CDR3 size: 17 residues. CDR3 sequence reads: CASSGLAEILAKNIQYF. The CDR3 DNA reads as TGTGCCAGTTCAGGACTAGCGGAGATCCTAGCCAAAAACATTCAGTACTTC.

The chain recombines TRBV9 with TRBJ1-5; maybe TRBD1 (5 bases). Trimming took 4 bases from V and 6 from J, leaving 23 bases between them. Germline V gives CDR1 SGDLS, CDR2 YYNGEE. The CDR3 contains 17 residues. In nucleotides, the CDR3 is TGTGCCAGCAGCCCCTCCCCCCAACAGGATGGTAGTCAGCCCCAGCATTTT. Translation gives CASSPSPQQDGSQPQHF.

Only a few counts were recorded for this clonotype. This chain joins TRBV12-3 or TRBV12-4 and TRBJ2-7, with 10 bases fitting TRBD2. The ends lost 5 bases at V and 3 bases at J; junction bases unmatched: 4. The CDR3 runs to 14 residues. The CDR3 DNA follows: TGTGCCAGCAGTCGACTAGCGGGCGACTACGAGCAGTACTTC. Protein product: CASSRLAGDYEQYF.

The V and J genes are TRBV27 and TRBJ1-6; 9 bases match TRBD1. Per germline, CDR1 MNHEY and CDR2 SMNVEV (reference sequence). The CDR3 contains 15 residues. After removal of 5 bases from V and 9 bases from J, the junction contained 8 bases not matched to a gene. CDR3 protein: CASSGQGTGSSPLHF. The CDR3 bases are TGTGCCAGCAGTGGGCAGGGGACAGGGTCTTCACCCCTCCACTTT.

This clonotype was seen repeatedly, ten times or more. The chain carries TRBV11-2 and TRBJ1-5; 7 bases agree with TRBD1. Unmatched junction bases numbered 7, after V lost 5 bases and J lost 6 bases. The CDR3 has 14 amino acids. Germline V gene sequence: CDR1 SGHAT, CDR2 FQNNGV. CDR3 amino acids: CASSPDREGQPQHF. The CDR3 DNA sequence: TGTGCCAGCAGCCCCGACAGGGAGGGTCAGCCCCAGCATTTT.

This clonotype was seen at least ten times. The chain couples TRBV28 to TRBJ1-4; no clear D. The CDR3 has 14 residues. V lost 7 bases and J lost 5, with 14 bases in between. Germline-derived CDR1 and CDR2 are MDHEN and SYDVKM. The CDR3 DNA follows: TGTGCCAGCACCCTTATGGGAAGAAATGAAAAACTGTTTTTT. As protein: CASTLMGRNEKLFF.

This clonotype was counted a few times. The V gene is TRBV30, the J gene TRBJ1-1, with TRBD1 matching over 7 bases. The V gene end was trimmed by 3 bases and the J gene end by 0 bases; junction bases not matched to a gene: 1. There are 13 residues in the CDR3. Germline assignment: CDR1 GTSNPN and CDR2 SVGIG (reference sequence). The CDR3 is CAWRGTVNTEAFF. CDR3 DNA sequence: TGTGCCTGGAGAGGGACAGTGAACACTGAAGCTTTCTTT.

The V and J genes are TRBV3-1 and TRBJ2-5, with 9 bases lining up with TRBD2. Germline assignment: CDR1 LGHDT and CDR2 YNNKEL (reference sequence). This CDR3 comprises 15 residues. V gave up 1 base and J gave up 5 bases; unmatched junction bases: 5. This CDR3 reads CASSQGTSGWETQYF. The CDR3 DNA reads as TGTGCCAGCAGCCAAGGCACTAGCGGGTGGGAGACCCAGTACTTC.